The clone carrying this T cell receptor (beta chain) was detected only once. The source of the sample is a study of blood T cell repertoires in COVID-19. Study overall: T cells, B-cell-depleted T cells, or PBMCs provided the cDNA or gDNA that served as material.

Original handling: Reference gene primer amplification gave nucleated cell count estimates. Produced via immunoSEQ multiplex PCR; TCRdb's table is partial and in-frame only. V and J calls and clone size are copied from that table; D and trimming were computed from the DNA. The sample includes about 210,000 clones, approximately 85% of them seen just once. J was trimmed by 9 bases and V by 0 bases; bases with no gene match: 3. The CDR3 has 14 residues. From germline, CDR1 is SGDLS and CDR2 YYNGEE. The gene calls are TRBV9 and TRBJ2-1; 10 bases agree with TRBD2. Material for sequencing was peripheral blood. The receptor comes from a woman aged 70-85 years with COVID-19, enrolled during active disease. CDR3 amino acids: CASSVVGTSVEQFF. For the CDR3, the DNA is TGTGCCAGCAGCGTAGTCGGGACTAGCGTTGAGCAGTTCTTC. Full variable domain (missing parts from reference TRBV9 and TRBJ2-1): DSGVTQTPKHLITATGQRVTLRCSPRSGDLSVYWYQQSLDQGLQFLIQYYNGEERAKGNILERFSAQQFPDLHSELNLSSLELGDSALYFCASSVVGTSVEQFFGPGTRLTVL.